This T cell receptor beta chain was captured by sequencing in a study of T cells after yellow fever vaccination. Study-wide findings and caveats: Weaker overall, the secondary response nonetheless peaked faster (day 5 versus 15).

This clonotype showed up many times. Its antigen is unknown. In TCRdb, the 5' RACE reads were re-called with MiXCR into one record per CDR3 protein. The top ten hold approximately 23% of the sample, which has hundreds of thousands of distinct CDR3 sequences, about 4% seen once. This CDR3 is built from 13 residues. CDR1 is ENHRY and CDR2 is SYGVKD in the germline V gene. V was clipped by 11 bases and J by 6 bases; unmatched bases: 7. The specimen comprised PBMCs, sampled 5 days after the yellow fever booster vaccination. The clonotype originates from a young man who received the YFV17D yellow fever vaccine. This sequence joins TRBV10-3 and TRBJ1-6, with 7 bases fitting TRBD1. The CDR3 coding sequence is TGTGCCGTCAACAGGGGACCTAATTCACCCCTCCACTTT. Translation gives CAVNRGPNSPLHF.